This paragraph reports one TCR beta chain. Being one base from a much bigger clone, this may be a read error. The data were obtained in a study of tumor-infiltrating lymphocytes in primary liver carcinoma. The ends were cut back, 5 bases at V and 5 bases at J, with 12 bases in the middle. This CDR3 is 12 amino acids long. Germline lookup yields CDR1 DFQATT and CDR2 SNEGSKA (reference sequence). It was from roughly 20-30 mg of unsorted bulk tissue that RNA and DNA were co-extracted. From around 0.5 ug of total RNA, TCR beta-specific cDNA was reverse-transcribed using a constant-region primer. TCR beta libraries came from three nested multiplex PCR rounds using slightly modified ARM-PCR. The study ran its first two PCR rounds for roughly 10 cycles each, using TRBV1-TRBV30 forward primers and a C-beta reverse primer. TCRdb redid the calling of the multiplex PCR reads with MiXCR, one entry per CDR3 protein. The table shows about 64,000 distinct CDR3 sequences, with 71% occurring only once.

This chain uses TRBV20-1 with TRBJ2-5; D is unclear. The receptor was derived from a man between 40 and 49 years old with primary liver carcinoma and hepatitis B virus infection. The source material was liver tumor tissue from sampling region 4. The subset denotes: tumor region T4, right-lateral pole. The CDR3 bases are TGCAGTGCTCGTCCAGAGGCCGAGACCCAGTACTTC. It specifies CSARPEAETQYF.